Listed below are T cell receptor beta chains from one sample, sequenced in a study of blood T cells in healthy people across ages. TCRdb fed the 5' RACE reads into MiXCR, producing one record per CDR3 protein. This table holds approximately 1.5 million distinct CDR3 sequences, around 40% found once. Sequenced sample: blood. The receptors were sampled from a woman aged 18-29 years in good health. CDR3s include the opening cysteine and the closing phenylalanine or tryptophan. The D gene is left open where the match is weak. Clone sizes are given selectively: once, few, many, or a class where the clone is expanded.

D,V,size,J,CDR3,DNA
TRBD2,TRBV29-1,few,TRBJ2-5,CSVGGLVSSNEQYF,TGCAGCGTTGGAGGACTAGTAAGTAGCAATGAGCAGTACTTC
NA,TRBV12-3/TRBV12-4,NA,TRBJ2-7,CASSLLGAEWYF,TGTGCCAGCAGTTTGTTGGGGGCGGAATGGTACTTC
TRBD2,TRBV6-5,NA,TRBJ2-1,CASSFIPGLANNEQFF,TGTGCCAGCAGTTTCATTCCGGGACTAGCGAACAATGAGCAGTTCTTC
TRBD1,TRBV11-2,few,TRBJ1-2,CASSLMGQGYGYTF,TGTGCCAGCAGCCTGATGGGACAGGGGTATGGCTACACCTTC
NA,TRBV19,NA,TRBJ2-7,CASSPAGLYEQYF,TGTGCCAGTAGTCCGGCAGGCCTGTACGAGCAGTACTTC
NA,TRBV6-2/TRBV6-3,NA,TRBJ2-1,CASSYLRDGDNEQFF,TGTGCCAGCAGTTACCTCCGGGACGGGGACAATGAGCAGTTCTTC
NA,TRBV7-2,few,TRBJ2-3,CASSRDRFTDTQYF,TGTGCCAGCAGCCGAGACAGGTTCACAGATACGCAGTATTTT
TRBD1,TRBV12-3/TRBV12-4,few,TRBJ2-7,CASSSTGVRREQYF,TGTGCCAGCAGTTCGACAGGGGTACGACGCGAGCAGTACTTC
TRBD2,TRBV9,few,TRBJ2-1,CASSGDFSWTSGNNEQFF,TGTGCCAGCAGCGGGGATTTTTCTTGGACTAGCGGAAACAATGAGCAGTTCTTC
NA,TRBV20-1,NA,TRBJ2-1,CSARRATFYNEQFF,TGCAGTGCTAGAAGGGCTACCTTCTACAATGAGCAGTTCTTC
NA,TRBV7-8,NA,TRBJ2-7,CASSLRWNRAYRQYF,TGTGCCAGCAGCTTAAGATGGAACCGGGCTTATCGTCAGTACTTC
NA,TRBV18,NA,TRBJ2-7,CASSPAGRGNNEQYF,TGTGCCAGCTCACCGGCCGGCAGGGGAAACAATGAGCAGTACTTC
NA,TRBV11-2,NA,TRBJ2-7,CASTQERAYNEQYF,TGTGCCAGCACCCAAGAGAGGGCCTACAATGAGCAGTACTTC
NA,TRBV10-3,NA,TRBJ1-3,CAISAGHAGNTIYF,TGTGCCATCAGCGCGGGACATGCTGGAAACACCATATATTTT
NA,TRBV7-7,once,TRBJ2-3,CASSPGVRDTQYF,TGTGCTAGCAGCCCCGGGGTGAGAGATACGCAGTATTTT
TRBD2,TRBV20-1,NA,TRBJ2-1,CSAHFRTSLPDGEQFF,TGCAGTGCTCACTTCCGGACTAGCCTTCCCGACGGAGAGCAGTTCTTC
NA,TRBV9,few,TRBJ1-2,CASSVEGQYYGYTF,TGTGCCAGCAGCGTAGAGGGCCAGTACTATGGCTACACCTTC
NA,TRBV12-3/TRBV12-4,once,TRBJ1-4,CASSLRPATNEKLFF,TGTGCCAGCAGTCTAAGGCCAGCAACTAATGAAAAACTGTTTTTT
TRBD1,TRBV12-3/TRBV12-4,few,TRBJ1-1,CASSQGQASVAFF,TGTGCCAGCAGCCAAGGACAGGCGTCGGTAGCTTTCTTT
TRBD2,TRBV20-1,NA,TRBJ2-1,CSARPWTSGSNEQFF,TGCAGTGCTAGACCTTGGACTAGCGGGAGTAATGAGCAGTTCTTC
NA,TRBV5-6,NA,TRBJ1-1,CASGERGRYTEAFF,TGTGCCAGCGGGGAGCGGGGTCGGTACACTGAAGCTTTCTTT
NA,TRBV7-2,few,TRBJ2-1,CASSSDPNNEQFF,TGTGCCAGCAGCTCGGACCCAAACAATGAGCAGTTCTTC
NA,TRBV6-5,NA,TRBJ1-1,CASSYSEGVDTEAFF,TGTGCCAGCAGTTACTCAGAGGGAGTGGACACTGAAGCTTTCTTT
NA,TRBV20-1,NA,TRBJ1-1,CSARVSGQSGTEAFF,TGCAGTGCTAGGGTAAGCGGACAGTCCGGCACTGAAGCTTTCTTT
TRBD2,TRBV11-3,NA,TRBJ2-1,CASSSRAGGNNEQFF,TGTGCCAGCAGTTCGCGAGCGGGGGGAAACAATGAGCAGTTCTTC
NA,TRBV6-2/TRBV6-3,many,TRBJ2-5,CASRNMRGQETQYF,TGTGCCAGCAGAAACATGAGGGGACAAGAGACCCAGTACTTC
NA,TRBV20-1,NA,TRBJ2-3,CSAAPPGSTDTQYF,TGCAGTGCGGCACCACCGGGATCCACAGATACGCAGTATTTT
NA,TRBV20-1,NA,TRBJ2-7,CSAPGGELEQYF,TGCAGTGCCCCCGGGGGAGAACTCGAGCAGTACTTC